This T cell receptor (beta chain) was identified in a study of radiation and T cells in renal cell carcinoma. CDR1 and CDR2 from the germline V gene are MGHRA and YSYEKL. The CDR3 contains 15 residues. After removal of 1 base from V and 5 bases from J, the junction contained 1 base not matched to a gene. Profiled with immunoSEQ multiplex PCR; TCRdb holds only in-frame clones, not every one. The table records some 150,000 clones, 87% of them present only once. Time point defined: blood 2 weeks post-SBRT. Treatment indicated: 15 Gy SBRT to primary tumor, nephrectomy 4 weeks later. The V gene is TRBV4-1, the J gene TRBJ1-5, with TRBD1 matching over 11 bases. The TCR comes from a woman in her forties or fifties with renal cell carcinoma. Material: blood, obtained from a patient whose treatment included radiotherapy and nephrectomy. The CDR3 loop is CASSQVGQGDQPQHF. The CDR3 DNA reads as TGCGCCAGCAGCCAAGTGGGACAGGGGGATCAGCCCCAGCATTTT.